The sequence of this T cell receptor beta chain was determined in a study of blood T cell repertoires in COVID-19 (TCRdb year 2020). For context, the study as a whole: The collaborator samples originated in the United States, Italy and Spain and spanned the acute and convalescent phases of COVID-19. The material from the prospective study consisted of cDNA or gDNA derived from T cells, B-cell-depleted T cells, or PBMCs. Subjects who had been exposed to COVID-19, were actively infected with it, or had recovered from it provided the deeply sampled blood TCRbeta repertoires that made up the dataset. A freely available public database, intended as a resource for researchers studying the immune response to SARS-CoV-2, is where the repertoires were released. Samples came from the ongoing ImmuneRACE study (first 160 participants) plus 1,254 subjects from 6 global collaborators. The sample metadata nearly always contained a de-identified subject ID, COVID-19 status, age in years and sex. HLA class I and class II types, where available, came from metadata supplied by the sample provider rather than from assay-based typing. Overall results and qualifications from the work: How much clinical and demographic metadata was included differed by source and by participant, and the metadata was provided uncurated.

Collaborating institutions collected whole blood in K2EDTA tubes following their own protocols. For TCRbeta analysis, collaborators shipped samples in one of three forms: frozen whole blood, isolated PBMCs, or DNA extracted from either of those sample types. TCRbeta CDR3 regions were amplified from genomic DNA by means of the immunoSEQ Assay, a bias-controlled multiplex PCR. As for the original processing: Within the assay, amplification of reference gene primers was used to estimate how many nucleated cells each sample contained. To quantify the absolute abundance of each unique TCRbeta CDR3 rearrangement, sequence reads were collapsed and filtered. For each sample, productive Simpson clonality was calculated as the square root of Simpson's diversity index across productive rearrangements. TCRdb re-hosts the immuneACCESS table, in-frame sequences only. Its copies lack some clones; in the studies checked, an unresolved V gene accounts for under half of them, and the cause for the rest is not known. That table gives V, J and clone size, and the DNA gave D and trimming. In all, the sample holds around 180,000 clones, and roughly 84% of those were seen once. Of the sample, approximately 9.8% falls within the top ten clones.

Reading from cysteine to phenylalanine, the CDR3 counts 13 amino acids. Only the CDR3 region is kept as DNA, spanning 39 bases read in frame from base 1. The germline V gene (reference sequence) specifies MNHEY as CDR1 and SMNVEV as CDR2. The junction carries 11 bases between V and J, which are trimmed by 8 bases and 0 bases respectively. On this clone: Its antigen is not yet known. One base away there is no much larger clone; base qualities are not given.

The TCR comes from a woman over 75 with acute or convalescent COVID-19. The sequenced material came from peripheral blood. The receptor chain draws on TRBV27 and TRBJ2-7; tentative D gene TRBD1, with 6 bases matching. The CDR3 protein is CASRRGGSYEQYF. The DNA reads as follows: TGTGCCAGCCGCCGAGGGGGCTCCTACGAGCAGTACTTC.